One sample yielded the 18 T cell receptor beta chains listed below, sequenced in a study of shared clonotypes between healthy human individuals. Repertoires were generated with immunoSEQ multiplex PCR, while TCRdb's copy carries only in-frame clones and drops some. Among around 600,000 clones listed, around 96% were seen once. Naive CD8 cells comprised CD45RO-negative, CCR7-positively selected cells, excluding terminally differentiated effector memory CD45RA+ cells. Sequencing was carried out using naive CD8+ T cells sorted from blood. Receptors were obtained from a woman aged 30 to 39 in good health.

This chain uses TRBV6-5 with TRBJ2-3; 14 positions match TRBD2. This CDR3 spans 16 amino acids. V shed 4 bases, J shed 5 bases, and the junction held 5 bases outside the gene matches. Germline loops: CDR1 MNHEY, CDR2 SVGAGI. The CDR3 DNA sequence: TGTGCCAGCAGTTTCGGGACTAGCGGGAGTTTAGATACGCAGTATTTT. Its translation is CASSFGTSGSLDTQYF.

The chain has TRBV6-6 and TRBJ2-7, with a weak D call TRBD2 (5 bases). Trimming pared 7 bases from V and 2 bases from J, leaving 15 bases between. The germline gives CDR1 MNHNY, CDR2 SVGAGI (reference sequence). The CDR3 spans 14 residues. Here the CDR3 DNA reads TGTGCCAGCAATCAAGAACTAGACGCCTACGAGCAGTACTTC. Its protein is CASNQELDAYEQYF.

J is TRBJ1-1 and V is TRBV28; D gene uncertain. The germline V gene has CDR1 MDHEN and CDR2 SYDVKM. The V end lost 7 bases, the J end lost 1 base, and 25 bases lay between the germline ends. The CDR3 consists of 18 residues. The CDR3 loop reads CASTLLQPGLDGNTEAFF. The CDR3 DNA follows: TGTGCCAGCACCCTCCTCCAGCCAGGCCTCGACGGGAACACTGAAGCTTTCTTT.

This chain uses TRBV7-9 with TRBJ2-7; 9 bases are shared with TRBD1. J lost 9 bases, V lost 0 bases, and 3 bases had no gene match. Looked up from germline, CDR1 is SEHNR and CDR2 is FQNEAQ (reference sequence). The CDR3 loop spans 13 amino acids. The CDR3 protein is CASSLAGQGVQYF. The CDR3 bases are TGTGCCAGCAGCTTAGCGGGACAGGGTGTGCAGTACTTC.

J is TRBJ2-6 and V is TRBV7-9, with 8 positions matching TRBD1. Germline CDR1 and CDR2: SEHNR and FQNEAQ (reference sequence). Losses at the gene ends were 8 bases for V and 1 base for J; bases not matched to a gene: 7. The CDR3 consists of 16 residues. The CDR3 DNA is TGTGCCAGCTTTCCCGGGACAGGATCTGGGGCCAACGTCCTGACTTTC. This codes for CASFPGTGSGANVLTF.

J is TRBJ2-1 and V is TRBV28; 9 positions agree with TRBD2. The V segment lost 2 bases and the J segment 1 base; nucleotides outside the gene matches: 15. This CDR3 is built from 20 residues. From germline, CDR1 is MDHEN and CDR2 SYDVKM. CDR3 protein: CASSLPSLAGVGGSYNEQFF. The CDR3 nucleotides are TGTGCCAGCAGTTTACCCTCATTAGCGGGAGTAGGGGGTTCCTACAATGAGCAGTTCTTC.

The chain carries TRBV27 and TRBJ2-1, with a possible D match to TRBD2 (6 bases). Deletions cut 4 bases from V and 9 bases from J, with 16 bases between. Germline V CDR1 and CDR2: MNHEY, SMNVEV (reference sequence). The CDR3 is 14 amino acids. CDR3 amino acids: CASSSHPLAVEQFF. The DNA of the CDR3 is TGTGCCAGCAGTTCCCACCCCTTAGCGGTTGAGCAGTTCTTC.

The rearrangement links TRBV27 to TRBJ2-7; D is unclear. The V end lost 3 bases, the J end lost 0 bases, and 9 bases lay between the germline ends. The germline gives CDR1 MNHEY, CDR2 SMNVEV (reference sequence). This CDR3 comprises 14 residues. CDR3 sequence reads: CASSFGESSYEQYF. DNA of the CDR3: TGTGCCAGCAGTTTCGGAGAAAGCTCCTACGAGCAGTACTTC.

The genes are TRBV5-6 and TRBJ2-7; 10 bases align to TRBD2. V trimming: 2 bases; J trimming: 2 bases; junction bases outside the gene matches: 4. This CDR3 is built from 15 residues. Per the germline V gene, CDR1 is SGHDT and CDR2 is YYEEEE. CDR3 nucleotides: TGTGCCAGCAGCTTTGTTACTAGCGGGGCCTACGAGCAGTACTTC. Translated: CASSFVTSGAYEQYF. Based on the CDR3 plus reference TRBV5-6 and TRBJ2-7, the full variable domain is DAGVTQSPTHLIKTRGQQVTLRCSPKSGHDTVSWYQQALGQGPQFIFQYYEEEERQRGNFPDRFSGHQFPNYSSELNVNALLLGDSALYLCASSFVTSGAYEQYFGPGTRLTVT.

The genes are TRBV7-9 and TRBJ2-7; 10 positions agree with TRBD2. The V segment lost 6 bases and the J segment 4 bases; nucleotides outside the gene matches: 3. The CDR3 sequence is 13 residues long. Per the germline V gene, CDR1 is SEHNR and CDR2 is FQNEAQ (reference sequence). This CDR3 is CASSQGLAYEQYF. Written as DNA, the CDR3 is TGTGCCAGCAGTCAGGGACTAGCGTACGAGCAGTACTTC.

The rearrangement joins TRBV6-5 to TRBJ2-1; D is perhaps TRBD2 (5 bases). V was cut by 4 bases and J by 2 bases, with 12 bases left in between. This CDR3 is 15 amino acids long. The germline V gene encodes CDR1 MNHEY and CDR2 SVGAGI. The CDR3 region is CASSLTRKAYNEQFF. DNA for the CDR3: TGTGCCAGCAGTTTAACTAGAAAAGCCTACAATGAGCAGTTCTTC.

This sequence joins TRBV7-9 and TRBJ2-5, with D unclear. CDR1 and CDR2 from the germline V gene are SEHNR and FQNEAQ (reference sequence). The CDR3 runs 12 residues. Between the trimmed V and J ends, which lost 2 bases and 5 bases, there was a span of 6 bases. The CDR3 here is CASSLTPETQYF. CDR3 DNA: TGTGCCAGCAGCTTAACCCCCGAGACCCAGTACTTC.

The chain carries TRBV6-6 and TRBJ1-2, with a tentative D call TRBD1 (5 bases). CDR3 length equals 14 residues. Germline lookup yields CDR1 MNHNY and CDR2 SVGAGI (reference sequence). Trimming shortened V by 0 bases and J by 4 bases, and 9 bases separated the two germline ends. This chain's CDR3 is CASSYSEGSYGYTF. The CDR3 coding sequence is TGTGCCAGCAGTTACTCAGAGGGGAGCTATGGCTACACCTTC.

The chain employs TRBV27 and TRBJ2-7; 9 positions match TRBD1. Germline CDR1 MNHEY, CDR2 SMNVEV (reference sequence). Germline trimming cut 5 bases from V and 1 base from J; bases unmatched to any gene: 9. The CDR3 sequence is 16 residues long. CDR3 amino acids: CASSKFRQGVSYEQYF. DNA of the CDR3: TGTGCCAGCAGTAAATTTAGACAGGGGGTTTCCTACGAGCAGTACTTC.

About this clone itself: Other nucleotide sequences in the sample specify the same CDR3. Here the CDR3 reads CASSYSGNTIYF. The DNA for the CDR3 is TGTGCCAGTTCATACTCTGGAAACACCATATATTTT. The V call is TRBV6-6, the J call TRBJ1-3; unclear D gene. Germline loops: CDR1 MNHNY, CDR2 SVGAGI (reference sequence). Trimming removed 9 bases from V and 0 bases from J, with 6 bases in between. CDR3 length: 12 residues.

This chain links TRBV11-3 with TRBJ2-1; a weak D match, TRBD2 (5 bases). Germline CDR1 and CDR2: SGHNT and YENEEA. V was trimmed by 5 bases and J by 4 bases, leaving 12 bases between them. This CDR3 spans 14 amino acids. The CDR3 DNA reads TGTGCCAGCAGCGATGTCCCGGGATACAATGAGCAGTTCTTC. This codes for CASSDVPGYNEQFF.

V is TRBV11-2 and J is TRBJ2-7; weak D call: TRBD1 (6 bases). V shed 1 base and J shed 7 bases, with 14 bases lying between them. Germline CDR1 SGHAT, CDR2 FQNNGV. The CDR3 runs to 14 residues. CDR3 sequence (DNA): TGTGCCAGCAGCTTAGGGACAGCCCCCGGGGAGCAGTACTTC. It yields the protein CASSLGTAPGEQYF.

The chain recombines TRBV27 with TRBJ2-2; TRBD2 agrees at 12 bases. Germline V gene sequence: CDR1 MNHEY, CDR2 SMNVEV (reference sequence). The CDR3 length is 18 residues. The ends lost 5 bases at V and 2 bases at J; junction bases unmatched: 9. The CDR3 loop reads CASSTSRTSGVNTGELFF. DNA of the CDR3: TGTGCCAGCAGTACCTCGCGGACTAGCGGGGTCAACACCGGGGAGCTGTTTTTT.